Included here is one T cell receptor beta chain sequence, with context. Unique molecular identifiers were incorporated when the TCRbeta library was constructed. TCRdb recomputed calls from the PCR reads with MiXCR, one row per CDR3 protein. There are about 110,000 distinct CDR3 sequences in the sample; approximately 10% occur only once, and over 8% lies in the top ten. The entry originates in a study of T-cell reconstitution after alpha-beta-depleted transplantation in children. CDR3 length equals 13 residues. With 7 bases removed from V and 1 base from J, the gap between germline ends came to 10 bases. Germline V gene sequence: CDR1 MNHEY, CDR2 SVGEGT.

This receptor was identified in a human donor who donated a stem cell graft to a child with acute lymphoblastic leukemia. Sequences were derived from PBMCs from the stem cell graft donor, sampled from the stem cell graft. The V and J genes are TRBV6-2 or TRBV6-3 and TRBJ1-1; D uncertain. The CDR3 bases are TGTGCCAGCACCCAAAAAGAGAACACTGAAGCTTTCTTT. It encodes CASTQKENTEAFF.